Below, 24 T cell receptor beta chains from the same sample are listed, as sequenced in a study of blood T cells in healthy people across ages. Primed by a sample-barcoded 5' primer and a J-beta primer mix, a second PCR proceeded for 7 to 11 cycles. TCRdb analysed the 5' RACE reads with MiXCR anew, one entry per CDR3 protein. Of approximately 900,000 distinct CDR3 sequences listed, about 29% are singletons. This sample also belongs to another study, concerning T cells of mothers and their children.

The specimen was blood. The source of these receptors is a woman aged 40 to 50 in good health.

CDR3 sequence reads: CASSFEVTGSLLTEAFF. In nucleotides, the CDR3 is TGTGCCAGCAGCTTCGAGGTAACGGGTTCCCTCCTCACTGAAGCTTTCTTT. This chain joins TRBV7-6 and TRBJ1-1, with D hard to call. The V end lost 3 bases, the J end lost 4 bases, and 21 bases lay between the germline ends. This CDR3 has 17 residues. CDR1 SGHVS and CDR2 FNYEAQ come from the germline V gene.

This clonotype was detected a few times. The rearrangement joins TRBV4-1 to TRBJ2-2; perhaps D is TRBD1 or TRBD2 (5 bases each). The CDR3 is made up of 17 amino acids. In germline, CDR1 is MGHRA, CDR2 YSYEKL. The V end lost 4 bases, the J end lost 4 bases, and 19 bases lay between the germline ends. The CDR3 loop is CASSRRIQGTGTGELFF. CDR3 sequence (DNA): TGCGCCAGCAGCCGGAGGATCCAGGGCACCGGCACCGGGGAGCTGTTTTTT.

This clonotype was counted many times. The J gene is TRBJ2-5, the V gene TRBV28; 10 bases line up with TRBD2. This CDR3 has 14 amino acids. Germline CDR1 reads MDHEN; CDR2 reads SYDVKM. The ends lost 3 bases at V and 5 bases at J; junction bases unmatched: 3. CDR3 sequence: CASSLSGGAETQYF. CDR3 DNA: TGTGCCAGCAGTTTGAGCGGGGGGGCTGAGACCCAGTACTTC.

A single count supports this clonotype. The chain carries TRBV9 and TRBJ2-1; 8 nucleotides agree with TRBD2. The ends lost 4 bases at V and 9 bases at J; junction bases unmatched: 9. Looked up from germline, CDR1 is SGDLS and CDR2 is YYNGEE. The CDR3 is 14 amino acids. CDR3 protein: CASSRELAVVEQFF. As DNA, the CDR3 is TGTGCCAGCAGCCGAGAACTAGCGGTGGTTGAGCAGTTCTTC.

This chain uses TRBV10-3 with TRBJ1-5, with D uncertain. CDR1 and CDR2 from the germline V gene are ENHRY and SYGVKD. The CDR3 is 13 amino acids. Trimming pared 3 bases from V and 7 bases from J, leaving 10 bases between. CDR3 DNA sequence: TGTGCCATCAGTGAAGGACCCAAACAGCCCCAGCATTTT. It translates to CAISEGPKQPQHF.

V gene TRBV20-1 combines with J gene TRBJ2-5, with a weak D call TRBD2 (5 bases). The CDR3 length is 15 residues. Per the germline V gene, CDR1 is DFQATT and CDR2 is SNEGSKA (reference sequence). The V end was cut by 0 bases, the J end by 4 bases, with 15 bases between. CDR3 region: CSARDLAASRETQYF. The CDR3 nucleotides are TGCAGTGCTAGAGATTTGGCGGCTAGCCGAGAGACCCAGTACTTC.

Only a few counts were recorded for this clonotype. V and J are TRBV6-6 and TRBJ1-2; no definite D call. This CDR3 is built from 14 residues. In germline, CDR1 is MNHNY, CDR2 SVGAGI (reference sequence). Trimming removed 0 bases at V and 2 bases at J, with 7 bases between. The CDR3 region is CASSYSAVNYGYTF. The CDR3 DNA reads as TGTGCCAGCAGTTACTCTGCAGTCAACTATGGCTACACCTTC.

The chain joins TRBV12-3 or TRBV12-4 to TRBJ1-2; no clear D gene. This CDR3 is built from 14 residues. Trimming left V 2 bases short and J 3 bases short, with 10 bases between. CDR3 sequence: CASSLRHGDYGYTF. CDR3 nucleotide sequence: TGTGCCAGCAGTTTAAGGCATGGGGACTATGGCTACACCTTC.

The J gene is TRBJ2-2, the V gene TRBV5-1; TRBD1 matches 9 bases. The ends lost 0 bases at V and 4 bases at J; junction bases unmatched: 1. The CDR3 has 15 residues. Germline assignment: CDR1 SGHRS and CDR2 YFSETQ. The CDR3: CASSLGTGATGELFF. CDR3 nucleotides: TGCGCCAGCAGCTTGGGGACAGGGGCCACCGGGGAGCTGTTTTTT.

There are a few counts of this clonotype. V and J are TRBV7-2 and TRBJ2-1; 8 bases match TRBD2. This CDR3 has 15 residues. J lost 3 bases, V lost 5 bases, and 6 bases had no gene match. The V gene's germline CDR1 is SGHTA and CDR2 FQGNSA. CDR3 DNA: TGTGCCAGCAGCACTAGCGGCAGCCACTACAATGAGCAGTTCTTC. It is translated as CASSTSGSHYNEQFF.

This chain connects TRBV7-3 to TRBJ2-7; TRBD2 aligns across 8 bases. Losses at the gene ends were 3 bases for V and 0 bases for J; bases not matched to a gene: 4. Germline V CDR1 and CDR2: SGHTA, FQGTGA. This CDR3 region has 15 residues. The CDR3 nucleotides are TGTGCCAGCAGCTTGACTAGCGTGAGCTCCTACGAGCAGTACTTC. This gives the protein CASSLTSVSSYEQYF.

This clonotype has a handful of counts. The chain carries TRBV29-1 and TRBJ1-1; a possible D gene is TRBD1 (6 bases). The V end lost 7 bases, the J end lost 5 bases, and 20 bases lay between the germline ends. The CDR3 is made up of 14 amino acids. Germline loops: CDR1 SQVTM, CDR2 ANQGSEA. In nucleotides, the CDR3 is TGCAGCGCCAGAAGGGGGGGCGCGTGGACTGAAGCTTTCTTT. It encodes CSARRGGAWTEAFF.

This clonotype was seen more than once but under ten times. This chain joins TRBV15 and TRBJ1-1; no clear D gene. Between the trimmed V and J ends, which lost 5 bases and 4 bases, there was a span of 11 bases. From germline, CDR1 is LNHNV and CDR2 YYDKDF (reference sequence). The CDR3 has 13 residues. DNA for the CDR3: TGTGCCACCAGCTCAGACCGAATCACTGAAGCTTTCTTT. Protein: CATSSDRITEAFF. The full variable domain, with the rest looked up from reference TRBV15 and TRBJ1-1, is DAMVIQNPRYQVTQFGKPVTLSCSQTLNHNVMYWYQQKSSQAPKLLFHYYDKDFNNEADTPDNFQSRRPNTSFCFLDIRSPGLGDTAMYLCATSSDRITEAFFGQGTRLTVV.

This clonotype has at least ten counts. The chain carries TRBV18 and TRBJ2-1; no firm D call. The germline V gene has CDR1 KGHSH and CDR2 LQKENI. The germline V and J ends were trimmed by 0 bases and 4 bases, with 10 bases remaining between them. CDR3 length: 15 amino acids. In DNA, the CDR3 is TGTGCCAGCTCACCACCCGGGCGCCCGTACAATGAGCAGTTCTTC. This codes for CASSPPGRPYNEQFF.

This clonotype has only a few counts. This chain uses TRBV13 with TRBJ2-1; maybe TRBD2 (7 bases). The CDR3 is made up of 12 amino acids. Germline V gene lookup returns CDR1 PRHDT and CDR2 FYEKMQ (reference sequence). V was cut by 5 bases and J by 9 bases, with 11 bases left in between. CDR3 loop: CASSPRGGEQFF. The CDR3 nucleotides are TGTGCCAGCAGCCCAAGGGGGGGTGAGCAGTTCTTC.

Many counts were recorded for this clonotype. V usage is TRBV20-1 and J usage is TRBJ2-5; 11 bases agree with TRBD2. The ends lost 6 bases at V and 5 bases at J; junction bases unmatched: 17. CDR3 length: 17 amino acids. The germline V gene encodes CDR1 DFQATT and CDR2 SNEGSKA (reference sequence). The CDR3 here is CSATTETSGTPIETQYF. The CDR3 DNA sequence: TGCAGTGCCACGACGGAGACTAGCGGGACCCCAATTGAGACCCAGTACTTC.

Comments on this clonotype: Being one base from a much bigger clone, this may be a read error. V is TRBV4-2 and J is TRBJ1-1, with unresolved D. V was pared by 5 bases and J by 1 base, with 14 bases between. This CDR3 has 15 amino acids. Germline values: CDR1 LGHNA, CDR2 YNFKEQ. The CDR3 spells CASSSGFQRNTEAFF. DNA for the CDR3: TGTGCCAGCAGCTCCGGGTTCCAGAGGAACACTGAAGCTTTCTTT.

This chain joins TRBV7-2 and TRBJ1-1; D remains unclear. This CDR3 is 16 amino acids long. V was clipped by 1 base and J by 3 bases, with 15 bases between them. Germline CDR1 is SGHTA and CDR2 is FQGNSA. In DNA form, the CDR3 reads TGTGCCAGCAGCTTAGTGTCTTCAGCATCTGACACTGAAGCTTTCTTT. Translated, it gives CASSLVSSASDTEAFF.

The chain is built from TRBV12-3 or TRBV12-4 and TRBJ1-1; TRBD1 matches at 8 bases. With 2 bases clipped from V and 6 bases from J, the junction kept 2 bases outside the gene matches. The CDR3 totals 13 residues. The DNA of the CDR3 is TGTGCCAGCAGTTTAAGGGGACAGGCTGAAGCTTTCTTT. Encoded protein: CASSLRGQAEAFF.

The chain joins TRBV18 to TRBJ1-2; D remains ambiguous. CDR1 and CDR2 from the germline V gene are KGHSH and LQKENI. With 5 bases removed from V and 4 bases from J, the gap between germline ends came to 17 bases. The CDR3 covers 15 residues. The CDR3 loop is CASSGRTDFGYGYTF. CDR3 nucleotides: TGTGCCAGCTCAGGAAGGACGGACTTCGGCTATGGCTACACCTTC.

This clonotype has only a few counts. This chain's CDR3 is CASSSRDPGTEAFF. The CDR3 region has the DNA TGCGCCAGCAGCTCCAGGGACCCCGGGACTGAAGCTTTCTTT. The V gene is TRBV5-1, the J gene TRBJ1-1; TRBD1 might be the D (5 bases). CDR1 SGHRS and CDR2 YFSETQ come from the germline V gene. Between the trimmed V and J ends, which lost 3 bases and 5 bases, there was a span of 14 bases. The CDR3 covers 14 residues.

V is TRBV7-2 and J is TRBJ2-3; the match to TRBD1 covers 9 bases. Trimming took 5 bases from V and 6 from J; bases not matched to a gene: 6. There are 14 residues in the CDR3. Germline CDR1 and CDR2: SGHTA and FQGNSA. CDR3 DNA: TGTGCCAGCAGCACCACAGGGGGCTGGGATACGCAGTATTTT. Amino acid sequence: CASSTTGGWDTQYF.

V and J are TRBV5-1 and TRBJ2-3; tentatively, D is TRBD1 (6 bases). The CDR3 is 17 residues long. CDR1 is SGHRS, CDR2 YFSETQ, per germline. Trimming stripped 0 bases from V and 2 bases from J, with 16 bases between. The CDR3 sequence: CASSLEATGGPTDTQYF. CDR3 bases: TGCGCCAGCAGCTTGGAAGCGACAGGCGGACCCACAGATACGCAGTATTTT.

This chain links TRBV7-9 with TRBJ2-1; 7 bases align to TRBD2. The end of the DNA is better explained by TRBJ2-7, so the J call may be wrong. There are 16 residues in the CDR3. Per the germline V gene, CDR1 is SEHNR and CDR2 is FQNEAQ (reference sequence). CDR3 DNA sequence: TGTGCCAGCAGTGGACTAGGTCTGAGCTCCTACAATGAGCAGTACTTC. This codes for CASSGLGLSSYNEQYF.